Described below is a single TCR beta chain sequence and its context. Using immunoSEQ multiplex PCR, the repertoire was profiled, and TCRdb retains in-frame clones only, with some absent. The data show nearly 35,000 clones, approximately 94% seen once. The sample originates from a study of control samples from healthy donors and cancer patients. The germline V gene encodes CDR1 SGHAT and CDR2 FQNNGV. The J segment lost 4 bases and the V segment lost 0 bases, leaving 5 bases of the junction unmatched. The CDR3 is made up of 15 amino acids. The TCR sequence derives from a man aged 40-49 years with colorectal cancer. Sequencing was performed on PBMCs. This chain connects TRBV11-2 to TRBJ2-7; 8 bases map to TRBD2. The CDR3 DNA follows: TGTGCCAGCAGCTTAGATCGGGAGGGGTGGTACGAGCAGTACTTC. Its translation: CASSLDREGWYEQYF.